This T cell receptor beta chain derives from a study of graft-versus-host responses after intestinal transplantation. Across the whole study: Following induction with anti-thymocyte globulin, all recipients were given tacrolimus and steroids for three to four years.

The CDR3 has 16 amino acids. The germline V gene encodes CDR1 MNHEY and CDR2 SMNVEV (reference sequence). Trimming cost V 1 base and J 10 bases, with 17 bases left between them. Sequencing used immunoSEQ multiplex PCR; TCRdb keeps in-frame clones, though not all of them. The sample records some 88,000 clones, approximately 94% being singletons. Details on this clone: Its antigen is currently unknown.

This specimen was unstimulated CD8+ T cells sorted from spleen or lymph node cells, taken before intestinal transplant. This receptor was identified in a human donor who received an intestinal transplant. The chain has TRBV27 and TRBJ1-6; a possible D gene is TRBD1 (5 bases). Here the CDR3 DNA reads TGTGCCAGCAGTTTATTGTTTGGGGGGGGTGAGTCACCCCTCCACTTT. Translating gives CASSLLFGGGESPLHF.